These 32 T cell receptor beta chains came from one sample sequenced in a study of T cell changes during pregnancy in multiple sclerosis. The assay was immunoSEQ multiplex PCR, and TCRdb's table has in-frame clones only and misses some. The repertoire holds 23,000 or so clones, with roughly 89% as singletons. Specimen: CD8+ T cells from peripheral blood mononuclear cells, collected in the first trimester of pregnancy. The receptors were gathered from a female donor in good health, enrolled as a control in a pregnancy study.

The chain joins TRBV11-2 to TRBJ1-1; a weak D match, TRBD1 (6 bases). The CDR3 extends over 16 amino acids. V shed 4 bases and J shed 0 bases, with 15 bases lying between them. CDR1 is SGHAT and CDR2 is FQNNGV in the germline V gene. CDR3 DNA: TGTGCCAGCAGCTCGGGGGGGGGCACGGTGAACACTGAAGCTTTCTTT. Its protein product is CASSSGGGTVNTEAFF.

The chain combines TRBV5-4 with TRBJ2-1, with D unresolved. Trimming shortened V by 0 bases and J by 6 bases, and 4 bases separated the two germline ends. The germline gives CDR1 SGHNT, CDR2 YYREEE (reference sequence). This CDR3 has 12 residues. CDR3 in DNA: TGTGCCAGCAGCTTGGACAGCAATGAGCAGTTCTTC. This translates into CASSLDSNEQFF.

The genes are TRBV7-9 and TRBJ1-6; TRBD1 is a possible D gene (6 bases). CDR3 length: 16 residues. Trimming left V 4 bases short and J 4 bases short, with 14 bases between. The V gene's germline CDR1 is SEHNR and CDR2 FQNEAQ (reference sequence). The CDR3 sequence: CASSSRRTAYNSPLHF. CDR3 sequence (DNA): TGTGCCAGCAGCTCCCGGCGGACAGCGTATAATTCACCCCTCCACTTT.

CDR3 in amino acids: CASSGGDYGYTF. CDR3 coding DNA: TGTGCCAGCAGCGGGGGGGACTATGGCTACACCTTC. V usage is TRBV9 and J usage is TRBJ1-2; possibly TRBD1 for D (5 bases). V was pared by 3 bases and J by 3 bases, with 6 bases between. The CDR3 contains 12 residues. CDR1 SGDLS and CDR2 YYNGEE come from the germline V gene.

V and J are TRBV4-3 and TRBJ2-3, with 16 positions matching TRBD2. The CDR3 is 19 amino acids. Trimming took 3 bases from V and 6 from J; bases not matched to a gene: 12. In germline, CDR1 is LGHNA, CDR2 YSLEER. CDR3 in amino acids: CASSHAPGTSGGADDTQYF. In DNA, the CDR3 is TGCGCCAGCAGCCACGCGCCCGGGACTAGCGGGGGGGCAGACGATACGCAGTATTTT.

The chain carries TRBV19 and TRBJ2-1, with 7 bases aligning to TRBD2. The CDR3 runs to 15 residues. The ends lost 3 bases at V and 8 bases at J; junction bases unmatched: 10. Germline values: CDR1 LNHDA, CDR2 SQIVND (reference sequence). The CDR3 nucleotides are TGTGCCAGTAGTATCGCCTTGGGGGGGTTCGATGAGCAGTTCTTC. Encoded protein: CASSIALGGFDEQFF.

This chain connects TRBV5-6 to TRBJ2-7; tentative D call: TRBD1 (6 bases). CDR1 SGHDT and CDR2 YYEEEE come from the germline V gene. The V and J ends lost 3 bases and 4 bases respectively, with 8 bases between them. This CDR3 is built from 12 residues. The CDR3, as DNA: TGTGCCAGCAGCTCGACAGGTTACGAGCAGTACTTC. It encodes CASSSTGYEQYF. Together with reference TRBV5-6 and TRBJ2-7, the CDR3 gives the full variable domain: DAGVTQSPTHLIKTRGQQVTLRCSPKSGHDTVSWYQQALGQGPQFIFQYYEEEERQRGNFPDRFSGHQFPNYSSELNVNALLLGDSALYLCASSSTGYEQYFGPGTRLTVT.

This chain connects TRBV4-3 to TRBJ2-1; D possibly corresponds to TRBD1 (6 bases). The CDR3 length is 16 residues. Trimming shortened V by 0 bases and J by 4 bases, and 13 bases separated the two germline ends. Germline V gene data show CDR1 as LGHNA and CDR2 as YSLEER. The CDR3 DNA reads TGCGCCAGCAGCCAAGACAACAGGGTCTCGTACAATGAGCAGTTCTTC. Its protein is CASSQDNRVSYNEQFF.

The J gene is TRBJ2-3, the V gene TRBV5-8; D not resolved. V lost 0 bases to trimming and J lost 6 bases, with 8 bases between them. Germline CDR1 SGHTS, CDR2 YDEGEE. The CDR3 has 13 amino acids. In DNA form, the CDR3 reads TGTGCCAGCAGCTTGGTTAATCAGGATACGCAGTATTTT. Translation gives CASSLVNQDTQYF.

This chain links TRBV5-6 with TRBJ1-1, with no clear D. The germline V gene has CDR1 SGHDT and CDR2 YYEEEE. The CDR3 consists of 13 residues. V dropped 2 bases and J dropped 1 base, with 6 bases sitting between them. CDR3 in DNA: TGTGCCAGCAGCTTCAATCAGAACACTGAAGCTTTCTTT. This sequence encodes CASSFNQNTEAFF.

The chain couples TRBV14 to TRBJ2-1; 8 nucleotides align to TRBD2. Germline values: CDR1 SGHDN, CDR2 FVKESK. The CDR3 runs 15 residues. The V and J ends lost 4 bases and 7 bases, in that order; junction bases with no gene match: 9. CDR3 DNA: TGTGCCAGCAGCCGGTCGGGGGGGCCAGATAATGAGCAGTTCTTC. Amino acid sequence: CASSRSGGPDNEQFF.

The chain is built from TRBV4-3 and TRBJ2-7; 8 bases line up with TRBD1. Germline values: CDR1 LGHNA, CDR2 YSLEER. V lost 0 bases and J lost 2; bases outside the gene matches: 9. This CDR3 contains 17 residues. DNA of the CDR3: TGCGCCAGCAGCCAAGATCAAGCAGGGGGCTCCACCTACGAGCAGTACTTC. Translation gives CASSQDQAGGSTYEQYF.

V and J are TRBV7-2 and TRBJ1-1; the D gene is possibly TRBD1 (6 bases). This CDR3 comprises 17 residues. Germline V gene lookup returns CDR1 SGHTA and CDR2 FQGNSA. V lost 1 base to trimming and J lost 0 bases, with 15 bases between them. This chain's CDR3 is CASSLVQPGVVNTEAFF. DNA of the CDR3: TGTGCCAGCAGCTTAGTGCAGCCAGGGGTGGTGAACACTGAAGCTTTCTTT.

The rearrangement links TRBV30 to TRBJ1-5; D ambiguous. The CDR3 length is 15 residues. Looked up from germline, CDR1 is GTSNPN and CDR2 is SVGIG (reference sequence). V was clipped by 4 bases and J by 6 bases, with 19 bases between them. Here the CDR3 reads CAWNGGTEGGQPQHF. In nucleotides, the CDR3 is TGTGCCTGGAACGGTGGTACGGAGGGTGGTCAGCCCCAGCATTTT.

CDR3 nucleotides: TGTGCCAGCGTCGGGGGAGTAGGGTGGAAGACCGGGGAGCTGTTTTTT. Translating gives CASVGGVGWKTGELFF. The chain combines TRBV2 with TRBJ2-2; a possible D gene is TRBD2 (6 bases). The CDR3 sequence is 16 residues long. Trimming pared 8 bases from V and 5 bases from J, leaving 21 bases between. The V gene's germline CDR1 is SNHLY and CDR2 FYNNEI. The variable domain in full, completed from reference TRBV2 and TRBJ2-2, reads EPEVTQTPSHQVTQMGQEVILRCVPISNHLYFYWYRQILGQKVEFLVSFYNNEISEKSEIFDDQFSVERPDGSNFTLKIRSTKLEDSAMYFCASVGGVGWKTGELFFGEGSRLTVL.

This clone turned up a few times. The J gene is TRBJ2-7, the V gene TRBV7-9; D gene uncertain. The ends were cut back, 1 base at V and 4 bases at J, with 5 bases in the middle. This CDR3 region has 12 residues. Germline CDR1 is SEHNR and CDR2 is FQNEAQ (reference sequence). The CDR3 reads CASSLVLYEQYF. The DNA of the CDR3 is TGTGCCAGCAGCTTAGTCCTTTACGAGCAGTACTTC.

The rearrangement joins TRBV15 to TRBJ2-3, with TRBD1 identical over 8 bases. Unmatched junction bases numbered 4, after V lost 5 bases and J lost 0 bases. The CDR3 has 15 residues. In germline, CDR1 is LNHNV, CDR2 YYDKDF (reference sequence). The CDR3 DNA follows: TGTGCCACCAGCTTCGGACAGGGAAGCACAGATACGCAGTATTTT. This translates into CATSFGQGSTDTQYF.

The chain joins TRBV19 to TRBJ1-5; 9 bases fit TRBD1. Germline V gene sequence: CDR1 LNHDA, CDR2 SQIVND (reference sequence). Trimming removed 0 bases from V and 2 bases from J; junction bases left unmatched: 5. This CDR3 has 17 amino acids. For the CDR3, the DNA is TGTGCCAGTAGTATAGATACAGGGGGCAGGGGCAATCAGCCCCAGCATTTT. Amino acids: CASSIDTGGRGNQPQHF.

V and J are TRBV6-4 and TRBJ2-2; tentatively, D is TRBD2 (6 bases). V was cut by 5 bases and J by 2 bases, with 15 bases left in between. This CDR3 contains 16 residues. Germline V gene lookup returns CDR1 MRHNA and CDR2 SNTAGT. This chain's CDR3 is CASSTLAEGNTGELFF. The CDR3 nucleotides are TGTGCCAGCAGTACACTAGCTGAGGGCAACACCGGGGAGCTGTTTTTT.

CDR3 bases: TGTGCCAGCGGACTAGCGGGGGCAACAGATACGCAGTATTTT. Its translation is CASGLAGATDTQYF. The gene calls are TRBV13 and TRBJ2-3; 13 bases match TRBD2. Germline V gives CDR1 PRHDT, CDR2 FYEKMQ (reference sequence). The trim removed 8 bases at V and 3 bases at J, leaving 2 bases unmatched. CDR3 length: 14 residues.

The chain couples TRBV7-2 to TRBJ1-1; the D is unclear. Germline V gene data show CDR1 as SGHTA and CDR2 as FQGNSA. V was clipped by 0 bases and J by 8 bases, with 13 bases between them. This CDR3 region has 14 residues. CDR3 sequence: CASSLAQASREAFF. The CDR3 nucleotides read TGTGCCAGCAGCTTAGCGCAAGCATCGCGAGAAGCTTTCTTT.

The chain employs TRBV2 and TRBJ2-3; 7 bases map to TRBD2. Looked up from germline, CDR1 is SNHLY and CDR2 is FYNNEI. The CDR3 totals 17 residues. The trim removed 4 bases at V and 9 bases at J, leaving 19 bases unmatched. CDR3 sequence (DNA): TGTGCCAGCAGTGGACTAGCCCTCTCAGTAGCCGGGAGCACGCAGTATTTT. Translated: CASSGLALSVAGSTQYF.

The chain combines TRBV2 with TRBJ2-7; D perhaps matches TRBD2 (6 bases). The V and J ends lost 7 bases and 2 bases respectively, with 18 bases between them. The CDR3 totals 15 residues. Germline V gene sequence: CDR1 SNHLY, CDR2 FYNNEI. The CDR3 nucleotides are TGTGCCAGCACCCACGGAGGGTCTGATGCCTACGAGCAGTACTTC. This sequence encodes CASTHGGSDAYEQYF.

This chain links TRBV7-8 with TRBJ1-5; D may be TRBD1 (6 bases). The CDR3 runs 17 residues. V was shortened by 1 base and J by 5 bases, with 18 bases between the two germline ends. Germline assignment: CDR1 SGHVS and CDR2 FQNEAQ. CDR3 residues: CASSLDRERPIDQPQHF. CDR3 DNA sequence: TGTGCCAGCAGCTTAGACAGGGAGAGGCCAATCGATCAGCCCCAGCATTTT. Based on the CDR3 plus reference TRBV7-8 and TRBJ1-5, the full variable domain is GAGVSQSPRYKVAKRGQDVALRCDPISGHVSLFWYQQALGQGPEFLTYFQNEAQLDKSGLPSDRFFAERPEGSVSTLKIQRTQQEDSAVYLCASSLDRERPIDQPQHFGDGTRLSIL.

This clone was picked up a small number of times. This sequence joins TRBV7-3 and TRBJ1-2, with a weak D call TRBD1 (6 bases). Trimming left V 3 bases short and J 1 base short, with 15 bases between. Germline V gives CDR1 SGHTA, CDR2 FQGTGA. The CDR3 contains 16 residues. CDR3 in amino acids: CASSFVGGGDNYGYTF. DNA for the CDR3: TGTGCCAGCAGCTTCGTAGGGGGTGGAGATAACTATGGCTACACCTTC.

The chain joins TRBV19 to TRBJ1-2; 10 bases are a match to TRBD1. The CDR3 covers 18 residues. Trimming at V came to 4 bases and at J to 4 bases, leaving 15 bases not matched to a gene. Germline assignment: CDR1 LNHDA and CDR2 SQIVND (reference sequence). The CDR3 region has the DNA TGTGCCAGTAGTACAGAGGGACAGGGGCCCTTCTTTGGCTATGGCTACACCTTC. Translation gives CASSTEGQGPFFGYGYTF.

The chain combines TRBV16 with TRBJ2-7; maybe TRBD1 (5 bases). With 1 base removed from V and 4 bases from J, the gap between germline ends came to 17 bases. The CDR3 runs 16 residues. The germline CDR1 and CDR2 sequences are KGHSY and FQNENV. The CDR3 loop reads CASSQFAARAVYEQYF. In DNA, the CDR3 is TGTGCCAGCAGCCAATTCGCGGCCAGGGCGGTTTACGAGCAGTACTTC. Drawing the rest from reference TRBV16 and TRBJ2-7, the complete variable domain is GEEVAQTPKHLVRGEGQKAKLYCAPIKGHSYVFWYQQVLKNEFKFLISFQNENVFDETGMPKERFSAKCLPNSPCSLEIQATKLEDSAVYFCASSQFAARAVYEQYFGPGTRLTVT.

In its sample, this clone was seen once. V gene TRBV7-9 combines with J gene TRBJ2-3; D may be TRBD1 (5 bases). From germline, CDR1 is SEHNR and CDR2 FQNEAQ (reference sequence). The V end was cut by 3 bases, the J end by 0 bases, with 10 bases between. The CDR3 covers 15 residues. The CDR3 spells CASSLQGRSTDTQYF. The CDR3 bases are TGTGCCAGCAGCTTGCAGGGTAGAAGCACAGATACGCAGTATTTT. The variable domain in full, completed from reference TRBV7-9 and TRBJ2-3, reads DTGVSQNPRHKITKRGQNVTFRCDPISEHNRLYWYRQTLGQGPEFLTYFQNEAQLEKSRLLSDRFSAERPKGSFSTLEIQRTEQGDSAMYLCASSLQGRSTDTQYFGPGTRLTVL.

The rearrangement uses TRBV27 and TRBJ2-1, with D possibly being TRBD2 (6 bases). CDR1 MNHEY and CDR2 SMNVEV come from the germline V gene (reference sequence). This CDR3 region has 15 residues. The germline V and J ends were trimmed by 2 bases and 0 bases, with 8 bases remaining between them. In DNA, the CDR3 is TGTGCCAGCAGTTTAGGAGGGAGCTCCTACAATGAGCAGTTCTTC. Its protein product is CASSLGGSSYNEQFF.

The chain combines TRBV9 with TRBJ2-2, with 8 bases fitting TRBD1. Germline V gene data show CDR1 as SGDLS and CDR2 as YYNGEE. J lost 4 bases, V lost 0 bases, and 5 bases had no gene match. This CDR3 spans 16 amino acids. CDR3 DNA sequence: TGTGCCAGCAGCGTAGGGGGACAGGTGCGCACCGGGGAGCTGTTTTTT. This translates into CASSVGGQVRTGELFF.

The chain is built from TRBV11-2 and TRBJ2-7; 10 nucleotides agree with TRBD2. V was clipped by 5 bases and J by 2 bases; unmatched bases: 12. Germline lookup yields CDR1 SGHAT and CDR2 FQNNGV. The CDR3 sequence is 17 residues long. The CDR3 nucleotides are TGTGCCAGCAGCCTGGCAGTCGGTAGCGGGGGGACCTACGAGCAGTACTTC. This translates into CASSLAVGSGGTYEQYF. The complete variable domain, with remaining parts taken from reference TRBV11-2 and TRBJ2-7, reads EAGVAQSPRYKIIEKRQSVAFWCNPISGHATLYWYQQILGQGPKLLIQFQNNGVVDDSQLPKDRFSAERLKGVDSTLKIQPAKLEDSAVYLCASSLAVGSGGTYEQYFGPGTRLTVT.

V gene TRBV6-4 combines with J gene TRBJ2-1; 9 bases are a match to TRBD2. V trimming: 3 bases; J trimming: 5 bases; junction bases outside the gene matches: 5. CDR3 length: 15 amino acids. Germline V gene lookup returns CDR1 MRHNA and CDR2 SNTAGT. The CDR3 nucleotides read TGTGCCAGCAGTGAAAGTAGCGGGGGCCACAATGAGCAGTTCTTC. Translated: CASSESSGGHNEQFF.